This is a list of T cell receptor beta chains from one sample in a study of Tregs in tolerant kidney transplant recipients. Measured with immunoSEQ multiplex PCR; TCRdb has only the in-frame clones, and not every one. The sample has some 90,000 clones, around 90% seen once; the top ten hold roughly 4.7%. The specimen sequenced was CD8+ T cells from blood. The receptors were sampled from a human donor in good health. Each CDR3 is given with its conserved first and last residue. The D gene is left open where the match is weak. Part of the rows lack a size; the others show once, few, many or a class for expanded clones.

d_gene	abundance	v_gene	j_gene	CDR3aa	CDR3nt
NA	NA	TRBV7-6	TRBJ1-5	CASSLGTLNQPQHF	TGTGCCAGCAGCCTCGGGACACTCAATCAGCCCCAGCATTTT
TRBD2	NA	TRBV19	TRBJ2-1	CASRAPLAGASDEQFF	TGTGCCAGTAGGGCCCCTTTAGCGGGAGCTTCCGATGAGCAGTTCTTC
TRBD1	NA	TRBV13	TRBJ2-7	CASSSDRRSYEQYF	TGTGCCAGCAGCTCGGACAGGAGATCCTACGAGCAGTACTTC
NA	NA	TRBV2	TRBJ2-7	CASSDLGPSGYEQYF	TGTGCCAGCAGTGACCTCGGGCCGTCTGGCTACGAGCAGTACTTC
TRBD1	NA	TRBV7-8	TRBJ2-4	CASSPRQGEQGWAKNIQYF	TGTGCCAGCAGCCCAAGACAGGGGGAACAGGGCTGGGCCAAAAACATTCAGTACTTC
TRBD1	once	TRBV30	TRBJ1-3	CAWNWDSVSGNTIYF	TGTGCCTGGAATTGGGACAGCGTCTCTGGAAACACCATATATTTT
TRBD1	NA	TRBV27	TRBJ2-7	CASSLTQGSSYEQYF	TGTGCCAGCAGTTTAACACAGGGGAGCTCCTACGAGCAGTACTTC
TRBD1	NA	TRBV5-8	TRBJ2-7	CASSLWGQGDEQYF	TGTGCCAGCAGCTTGTGGGGACAGGGAGACGAGCAGTACTTC
TRBD2	once	TRBV6-1	TRBJ2-5	CASLLGTSDQETQYF	TGTGCCAGCCTCCTCGGGACTAGCGATCAAGAGACCCAGTACTTC
NA	NA	TRBV6-6	TRBJ2-7	CASSPQHYEQYF	TGTGCCAGCAGCCCCCAGCATTACGAGCAGTACTTC
NA	NA	TRBV27	TRBJ2-6	CASKEWGGGGANVLTF	TGTGCCAGCAAGGAGTGGGGGGGCGGTGGGGCCAACGTCCTGACTTTC
NA	few	TRBV27	TRBJ2-7	CASSSSSYEQYF	TGTGCCAGCAGTTCGAGCTCCTACGAGCAGTACTTC
TRBD1	NA	TRBV9	TRBJ2-5	CASSPGQGALGQYF	TGTGCCAGCAGTCCGGGACAGGGGGCACTGGGCCAGTACTTC
NA	NA	TRBV9	TRBJ2-1	CASSVSLAGPSYNEQFF	TGTGCCAGCAGCGTATCCTTGGCGGGACCTTCGTACAATGAGCAGTTCTTC
NA	NA	TRBV5-4	TRBJ2-7	CASSISSYEQYF	TGTGCCAGCAGCATAAGCTCCTACGAGCAGTACTTC
NA	NA	TRBV30	TRBJ2-7	CAWSGQGYYEQYF	TGTGCCTGGAGTGGGCAGGGTTACTACGAGCAGTACTTC
NA	NA	TRBV29-1	TRBJ2-2	CSVEGISTGELFF	TGCAGCGTTGAAGGAATTAGCACCGGGGAGCTGTTTTTT
NA	NA	TRBV2	TRBJ2-2	CASSEDSFGTGELFF	TGTGCCAGCAGTGAAGATAGCTTCGGCACCGGGGAGCTGTTTTTT
TRBD2	NA	TRBV4-1	TRBJ2-5	CASSARLAGGGETQYF	TGCGCCAGCAGCGCCCGACTAGCGGGAGGGGGAGAGACCCAGTACTTC
TRBD2	NA	TRBV5-6	TRBJ2-7	CASSLGLADYEQYF	TGTGCCAGCAGCTTGGGACTAGCGGACTACGAGCAGTACTTC
TRBD2	NA	TRBV6-6	TRBJ2-1	CASTTSGYNEQFF	TGTGCCAGCACGACTAGCGGGTACAATGAGCAGTTCTTC
NA	NA	TRBV27	TRBJ2-7	CASSLGAGYEQYF	TGTGCCAGCAGTTTGGGGGCGGGGTACGAGCAGTACTTC